The entry below gives a single T cell receptor (beta chain) sequence along with its context. These data are taken from a study of blood T cells in healthy people across ages. Together with a sample-barcoded 5' primer, a J-beta primer mix was included in a second PCR lasting roughly 6 to 12 cycles. The study obtained at least 2.5 million CDR3-containing paired-end reads from every sample. TCRdb re-analysed the 5' RACE reads in MiXCR, keeping a single row per CDR3 protein. The sample has 650,000 to 900,000 distinct CDR3 sequences, around 62% seen once. The CDR3 covers 13 residues. Germline loops: CDR1 SQVTM, CDR2 ANQGSEA. V was clipped by 7 bases and J by 5 bases, with 17 bases between them.

The chain is built from TRBV29-1 and TRBJ2-5, with TRBD2 as a possible D gene (5 bases). Specimen: blood. This clonotype was obtained from a man younger than 40 in good health. The CDR3 DNA follows: TGCAGCGCCCCCATTGGAGGCTGGGAGACCCAGTACTTC. It codes for CSAPIGGWETQYF.